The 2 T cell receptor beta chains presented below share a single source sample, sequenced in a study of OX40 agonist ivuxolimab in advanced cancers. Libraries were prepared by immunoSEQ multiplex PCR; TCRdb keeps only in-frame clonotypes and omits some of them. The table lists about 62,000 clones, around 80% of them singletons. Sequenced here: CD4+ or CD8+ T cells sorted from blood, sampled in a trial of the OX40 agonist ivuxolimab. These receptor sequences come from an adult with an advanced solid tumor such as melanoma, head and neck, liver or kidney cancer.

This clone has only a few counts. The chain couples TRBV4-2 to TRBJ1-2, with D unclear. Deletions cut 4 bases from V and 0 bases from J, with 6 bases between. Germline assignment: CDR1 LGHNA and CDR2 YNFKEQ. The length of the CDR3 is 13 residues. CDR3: CASSPPANYGYTF. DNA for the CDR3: TGTGCCAGCAGCCCACCGGCTAACTATGGCTACACCTTC.

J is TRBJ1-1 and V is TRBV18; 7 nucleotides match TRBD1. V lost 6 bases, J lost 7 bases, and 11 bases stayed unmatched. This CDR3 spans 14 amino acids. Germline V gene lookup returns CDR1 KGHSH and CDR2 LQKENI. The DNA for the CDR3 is TGTGCCAGCTCCCTCAGACAGGGACCCTTTGAAGCTTTCTTT. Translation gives CASSLRQGPFEAFF.